These 5 T cell receptor beta chains came from one sample sequenced in a study of blood T cell repertoires in COVID-19. Repertoires were generated with immunoSEQ multiplex PCR, while TCRdb's copy carries only in-frame clones and drops some. The profile shows some 260,000 clones, about 89% of them singletons. Sample: PBMCs or T cells enriched from blood (not recorded which). The receptors derive from a man in his forties who had recovered from COVID-19.

This clone was seen only once. The DNA of the CDR3 is TGCGCCAGCAGCCGAACAGGGAGTGCGAACACCGGGGAGCTGTTTTTT. Amino acids: CASSRTGSANTGELFF. V is TRBV4-1 and J is TRBJ2-2, with D perhaps TRBD1 (6 bases). Germline values: CDR1 MGHRA, CDR2 YSYEKL. The ends were cut back, 4 bases at V and 0 bases at J, with 12 bases in the middle. This CDR3 has 16 residues.

The V and J genes are TRBV7-9 and TRBJ2-7, with D maybe TRBD1 (6 bases). Germline CDR1 SEHNR, CDR2 FQNEAQ (reference sequence). The CDR3 contains 16 residues. V was pared by 5 bases and J by 3 bases, with 20 bases between. This CDR3 reads CASSPILQGSLYEQYF. CDR3 bases: TGTGCCAGCAGCCCCATCTTACAGGGCTCCCTCTACGAGCAGTACTTC.

The chain is built from TRBV15 and TRBJ1-4; D call uncertain. This CDR3 has 15 amino acids. Trimming took off 1 base at V and 9 bases at J, with 15 bases between the two ends. CDR1 is LNHNV and CDR2 is YYDKDF in the germline V gene (reference sequence). DNA for the CDR3: TGTGCCACCAGCAGAGCCCCTGAACCGGGGAAAAAACTGTTTTTT. Protein sequence: CATSRAPEPGKKLFF.

This clone was picked up one time. The DNA of the CDR3 is TGCGCCAGCAGCCTACCGGGGGGCGGAATGAACACTGAAGCTTTCTTT. Protein sequence: CASSLPGGGMNTEAFF. V and J are TRBV5-1 and TRBJ1-1, with D possibly matching TRBD1 (6 bases). The germline V gene encodes CDR1 SGHRS and CDR2 YFSETQ. This CDR3 is built from 16 residues. Trimming took 4 bases from V and 0 from J, leaving 16 bases between them.

This chain connects TRBV7-9 to TRBJ1-1; D unresolved. Germline V lookup: CDR1 SEHNR, CDR2 FQNEAQ (reference sequence). CDR3 length: 16 residues. Trimming cost V 2 bases and J 2 bases, with 15 bases left between them. CDR3 protein: CASSLSPRGDNTEAFF. The CDR3 bases are TGTGCCAGCAGCTTATCACCCCGCGGCGATAACACTGAAGCTTTCTTT.